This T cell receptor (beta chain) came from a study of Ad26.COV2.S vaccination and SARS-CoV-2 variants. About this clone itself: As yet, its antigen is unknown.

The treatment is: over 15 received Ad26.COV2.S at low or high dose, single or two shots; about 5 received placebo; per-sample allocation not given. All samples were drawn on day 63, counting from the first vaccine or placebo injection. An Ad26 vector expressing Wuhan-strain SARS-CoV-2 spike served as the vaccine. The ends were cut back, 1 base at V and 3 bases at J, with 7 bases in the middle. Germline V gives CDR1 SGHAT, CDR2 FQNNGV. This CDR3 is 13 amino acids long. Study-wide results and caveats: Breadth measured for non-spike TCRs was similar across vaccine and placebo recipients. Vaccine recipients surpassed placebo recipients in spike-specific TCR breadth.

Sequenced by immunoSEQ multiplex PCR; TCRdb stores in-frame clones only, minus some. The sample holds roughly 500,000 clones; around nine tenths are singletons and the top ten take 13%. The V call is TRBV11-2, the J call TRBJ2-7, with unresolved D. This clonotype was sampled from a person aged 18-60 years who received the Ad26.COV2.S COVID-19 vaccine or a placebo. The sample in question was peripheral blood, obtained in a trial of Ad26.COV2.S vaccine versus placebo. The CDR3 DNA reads TGTGCCAGCAGCTTAGGACCAAACTACGAGCAGTACTTC. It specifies CASSLGPNYEQYF.